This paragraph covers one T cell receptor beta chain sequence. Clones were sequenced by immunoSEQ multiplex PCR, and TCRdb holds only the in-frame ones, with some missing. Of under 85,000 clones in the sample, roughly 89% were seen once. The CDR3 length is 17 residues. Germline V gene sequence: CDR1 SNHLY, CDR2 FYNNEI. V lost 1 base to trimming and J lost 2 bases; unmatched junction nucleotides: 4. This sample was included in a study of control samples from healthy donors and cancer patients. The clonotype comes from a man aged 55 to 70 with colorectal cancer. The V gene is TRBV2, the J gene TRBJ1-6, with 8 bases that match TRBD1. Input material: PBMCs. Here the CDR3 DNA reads TGTGCCAGCAGTGAAGGACAGGGGAGCACCTATAATTCACCCCTCCACTTT. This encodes CASSEGQGSTYNSPLHF.